These T cell receptor beta chains were read from a single sample in a study of cytomegalovirus exposure and HLA in healthy donors. Repertoires were generated with immunoSEQ multiplex PCR, while TCRdb's copy carries only in-frame clones and drops some. The sample carries around 100,000 clones, about 70% recorded once. The material sequenced was PBMCs. The receptors here all came from a woman aged 18 to 35 in good health and CMV-seropositive. CDR3s include the opening cysteine and the closing phenylalanine or tryptophan. Size values are once, few and many counts, or a class for expanded clones, and some rows have none.

-	TRBV4-1	16	TRBJ1-2	CASSQAKDPGNYGYTF
-	TRBV7-3	15	TRBJ2-1	CASSLDGGLGREQFF
-	TRBV7-7	12	TRBJ2-1	CASSSGGNEQFF
once	TRBV30	16	TRBJ2-5	CAWSPGLANYQETQYF
few	TRBV7-8	15	TRBJ2-7	CASSLNRGNGREQYF
-	TRBV10-3	12	TRBJ1-1	CAIRGTDTEAFF
once	TRBV7-2	15	TRBJ1-5	CASSSGTGLYQPQHF
-	TRBV7-8	16	TRBJ1-5	CASSLIAGPSNQPQHF
few	TRBV21-1	13	TRBJ2-6	CAGSGLGANVLTF
-	TRBV28	15	TRBJ2-5	CASSSGGGSEETQYF
few	TRBV5-3	15	TRBJ1-5	CARSLTGGGNQPQHF
-	TRBV11-2	14	TRBJ1-1	CASSTRGQSSEAFF
-	TRBV7-9	16	TRBJ2-7	CASSPPLAGGAYEQYF
-	TRBV7-9	16	-	CASSLQPGGWIYEQYF
-	TRBV7-9	15	TRBJ2-5	CASSLARGSQETQYF
-	TRBV25-1	13	TRBJ2-5	CASSADSQETQYF
-	TRBV9	13	TRBJ2-1	CASSLISGSEQFF
few	TRBV7-3	13	TRBJ2-7	CASSSLRVSEQYF
-	TRBV25-1	13	TRBJ1-4	CASSEYQNEKLFF
few	TRBV6-1	12	TRBJ2-7	CASSGRVYEQYF
-	TRBV5-1	14	TRBJ1-1	CASSLVFGKTEAFF
few	TRBV19	17	TRBJ2-2	CASSRGTSGTNTGELFF
-	TRBV6-5	16	TRBJ1-3	CASSYSSRGTGNTIYF
-	TRBV28	16	TRBJ1-1	CASSFLPRGQGVVAFF
few	TRBV27	15	TRBJ2-3	CASSYTLAGADTQYF
-	TRBV5-1	15	TRBJ2-1	CASSLGPTTSNEQFF
-	TRBV5-6	16	TRBJ2-1	CASSPRTSASYNEQFF
-	TRBV5-6	14	TRBJ2-3	CASSLEGSGVTQYF
-	TRBV15	14	TRBJ2-7	CATSRDRGTYEQYF
few	TRBV28	14	TRBJ1-2	CASSSPGQHYGYTF
-	TRBV20-1	11	TRBJ2-1	CSAREANEQFF
few	TRBV12-2	19	TRBJ2-5	CASRLGTSGRADSRETQYF
-	TRBV19	14	TRBJ1-3	CASTPPVGGNTIYF
-	TRBV5-6	13	TRBJ2-2	CASNRENTGELFF
-	TRBV7-2	15	TRBJ2-1	CASSLGASGRNEQFF
-	TRBV5-4	15	TRBJ1-4	CASSSGQGGNEKLFF